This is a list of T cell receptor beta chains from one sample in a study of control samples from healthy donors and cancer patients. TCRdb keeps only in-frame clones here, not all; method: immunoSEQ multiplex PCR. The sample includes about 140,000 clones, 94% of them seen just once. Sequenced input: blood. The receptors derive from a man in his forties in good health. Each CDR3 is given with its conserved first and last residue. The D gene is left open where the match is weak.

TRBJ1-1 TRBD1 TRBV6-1 CASSEFPLGGGGTEAFF TGTGCCAGCAGTGAATTCCCCCTAGGGGGCGGGGGCACTGAAGCTTTCTTT
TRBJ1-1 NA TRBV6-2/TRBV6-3 CASSYINTEAFF TGTGCCAGCAGTTACATTAACACTGAAGCTTTCTTT
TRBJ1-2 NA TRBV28 CASSLSRGYTF TGTGCCAGCAGTTTAAGCAGAGGCTACACCTTC
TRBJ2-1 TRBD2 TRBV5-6 CASSSSPSGRDNEQFF TGTGCCAGCAGCTCATCTCCTAGCGGGAGAGACAATGAGCAGTTCTTC
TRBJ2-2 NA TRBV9 CASSSRWSGELFF TGTGCCAGCAGCTCCCGATGGAGCGGGGAGCTGTTTTTT
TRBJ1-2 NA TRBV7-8 CASSVDLNYGYTF TGTGCCAGCAGCGTGGATCTTAACTATGGCTACACCTTC
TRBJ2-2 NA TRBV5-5 CASSSWSSGTGELFF TGTGCCAGCAGCTCTTGGAGTTCAGGGACCGGGGAGCTGTTTTTT
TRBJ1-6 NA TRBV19 CATRTTGTFPFYNSPLHF TGTGCCACTCGAACCACCGGGACATTCCCCTTCTATAATTCACCCCTCCACTTT
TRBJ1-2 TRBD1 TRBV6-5 CASSNDRGGYGYTF TGTGCCAGCAGTAACGACAGGGGAGGATACGGCTACACCTTC
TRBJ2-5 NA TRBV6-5 CASSYKPEGRWETQYF TGTGCCAGCAGTTATAAGCCTGAGGGCCGGTGGGAGACCCAGTACTTC
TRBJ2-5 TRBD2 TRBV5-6 CASSYPTSGSEYF TGTGCCAGCAGCTATCCGACTAGCGGCAGCGAGTACTTC
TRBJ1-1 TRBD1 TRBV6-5 CASSYSISDRVTEAFF TGTGCCAGCAGTTACTCGATATCCGACAGGGTCACTGAAGCTTTCTTT
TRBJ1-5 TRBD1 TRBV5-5 CASSLGTGYGLDQPQHF TGTGCCAGCAGCTTGGGGACAGGGTATGGGTTGGATCAGCCCCAGCATTTT
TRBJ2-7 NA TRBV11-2 CASSPIRGKGGYEQYF TGTGCCAGCAGCCCAATTCGGGGGAAGGGGGGTTACGAGCAGTACTTC
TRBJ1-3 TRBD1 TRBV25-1 CASTDRGPGNTIYF TGTGCCAGCACCGACAGGGGGCCTGGAAACACCATATATTTT